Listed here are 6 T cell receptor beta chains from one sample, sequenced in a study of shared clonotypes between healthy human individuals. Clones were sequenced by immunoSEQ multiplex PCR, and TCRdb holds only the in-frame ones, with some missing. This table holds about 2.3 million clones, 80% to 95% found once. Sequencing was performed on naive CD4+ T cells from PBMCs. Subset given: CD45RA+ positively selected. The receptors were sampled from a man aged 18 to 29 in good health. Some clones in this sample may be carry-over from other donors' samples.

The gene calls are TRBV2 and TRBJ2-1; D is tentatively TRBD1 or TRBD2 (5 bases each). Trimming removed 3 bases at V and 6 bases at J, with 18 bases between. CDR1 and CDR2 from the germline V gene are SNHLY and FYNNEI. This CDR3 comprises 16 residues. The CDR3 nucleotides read TGTGCCAGCAGTGAGATCCGGGTCACCGGGGCCAATGAGCAGTTCTTC. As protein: CASSEIRVTGANEQFF.

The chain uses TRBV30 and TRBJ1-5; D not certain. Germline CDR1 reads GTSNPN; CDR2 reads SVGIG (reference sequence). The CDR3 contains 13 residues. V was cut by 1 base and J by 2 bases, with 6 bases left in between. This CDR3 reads CAWSEVGNQPQHF. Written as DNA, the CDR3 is TGTGCCTGGAGTGAGGTAGGCAATCAGCCCCAGCATTTT.

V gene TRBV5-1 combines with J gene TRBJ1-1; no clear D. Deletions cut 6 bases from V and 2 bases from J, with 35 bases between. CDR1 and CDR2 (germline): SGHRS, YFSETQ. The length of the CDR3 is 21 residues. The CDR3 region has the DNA TGCGCCAGCACGACGGGCCCCCGGTCCGGCGATAGATTATGGCGTAACACTGAAGCTTTCTTT. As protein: CASTTGPRSGDRLWRNTEAFF.

The CDR3 is CASSRAGMAQPQHF. The CDR3 DNA reads TGTGCCAGCAGCCGGGCCGGGATGGCTCAGCCCCAGCATTTT. This sequence joins TRBV7-6 and TRBJ1-5; the D is unclear. This CDR3 comprises 14 residues. Between the trimmed V and J ends, which lost 5 bases and 6 bases, there was a span of 14 bases. Germline CDR1 is SGHVS and CDR2 is FNYEAQ.

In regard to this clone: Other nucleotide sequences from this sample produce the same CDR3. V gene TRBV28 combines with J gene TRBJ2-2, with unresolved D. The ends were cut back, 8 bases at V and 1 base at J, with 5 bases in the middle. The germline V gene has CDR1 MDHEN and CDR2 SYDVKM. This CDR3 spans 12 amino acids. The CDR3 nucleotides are TGTGCCAGCCGCGGGAACACCGGGGAGCTGTTTTTT. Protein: CASRGNTGELFF. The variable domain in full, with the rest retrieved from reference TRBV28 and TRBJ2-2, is DVKVTQSSRYLVKRTGEKVFLECVQDMDHENMFWYRQDPGLGLRLIYFSYDVKMKEKGDIPEGYSVSREKKERFSLILESASTNQTSMYLCASRGNTGELFFGEGSRLTVL.

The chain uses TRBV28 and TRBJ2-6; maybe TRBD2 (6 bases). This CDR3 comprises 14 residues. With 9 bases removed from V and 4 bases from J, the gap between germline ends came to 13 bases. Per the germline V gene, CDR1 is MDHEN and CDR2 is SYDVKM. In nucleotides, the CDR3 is TGTGCCAGTGGAGGGGCGATAGGGGCCAACGTCCTGACTTTC. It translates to CASGGAIGANVLTF.